Shown below are 10 T cell receptor beta chains from a single sample sequenced in a study of cytomegalovirus exposure and HLA in healthy donors. The primer mix had 60 Vbeta and 13 Jbeta primers. Profiled with immunoSEQ multiplex PCR; TCRdb holds only in-frame clones, not every one. The sample holds 150,000 to 200,000 clones, 65% to 80% seen once. Sample: PBMCs. These receptors originate from a woman aged 40 to 50 in good health and CMV-seronegative.

The CDR3 reads CASSSDRTNTEAFF. The CDR3 bases are TGTGCCAGCAGCTCGGACAGGACGAACACTGAAGCTTTCTTT. The rearrangement joins TRBV11-1 to TRBJ1-1; 7 nucleotides align to TRBD1. Trimming removed 4 bases from V and 1 base from J; junction bases left unmatched: 3. The CDR3 has 14 residues. Germline CDR1 is SGHAT and CDR2 is FQDESV (reference sequence).

The genes are TRBV11-3 and TRBJ2-5; 7 positions match TRBD2. Germline CDR1 SGHNT, CDR2 YENEEA. The CDR3 runs to 14 residues. Germline trimming cut 6 bases from V and 2 bases from J; bases unmatched to any gene: 6. The DNA for the CDR3 is TGTGCCAGCAGACTGGCGGGAGCTCAAGAGACCCAGTACTTC. It is translated as CASRLAGAQETQYF.

The gene calls are TRBV7-6 and TRBJ2-1; 7 positions agree with TRBD2. In germline, CDR1 is SGHVS, CDR2 FNYEAQ. V gave up 5 bases and J gave up 5 bases; unmatched junction bases: 9. The CDR3 spans 15 residues. DNA of the CDR3: TGTGCCAGCAGCACCAGCGGGGTCGGGCACAATGAGCAGTTCTTC. As protein: CASSTSGVGHNEQFF.

The chain links TRBV15 to TRBJ1-5; possibly TRBD1 for D (6 bases). This CDR3 is built from 15 residues. Trimming pared 5 bases from V and 7 bases from J, leaving 18 bases between. CDR1 and CDR2 from the germline V gene are LNHNV and YYDKDF (reference sequence). The CDR3 spells CATSEGGGGDQPQHF. The CDR3 DNA reads TGTGCCACCAGCGAGGGGGGAGGGGGGGACCAGCCCCAGCATTTT.

J is TRBJ1-5 and V is TRBV4-3; D gene unclear. Trimming shortened V by 0 bases and J by 0 bases, and 9 bases separated the two germline ends. The CDR3 runs 16 residues. CDR1 and CDR2 from the germline V gene are LGHNA and YSLEER. This CDR3 is CASSQEVSFSNQPQHF. DNA for the CDR3: TGCGCCAGCAGCCAAGAAGTTAGCTTTAGCAATCAGCCCCAGCATTTT.

The genes are TRBV12-1 and TRBJ1-2; the table calls TRBD1, which could not be checked here. TRBV12-1 is a pseudogene. The CDR3 loop spans 16 amino acids. This CDR3 is CASSASLYREDYGYTF. CDR3 in DNA: TGTGCCAGCAGCGCCAGTCTTTACAGGGAAGACTATGGCTACACCTTC.

Note on this clone: Compared with germline, one end of the junction differs, possibly owing to a read error. Other DNA sequences in this specimen translate into the identical CDR3. The rearrangement links TRBV10-3 to TRBJ1-3; the match to TRBD1 covers 10 bases. The germline V gene has CDR1 ENHRY and CDR2 SYGVKD. This CDR3 region has 19 residues. CDR3 bases: TGTGCTATCAGTACTGGGGGACAGGGGAATCCCCTCTCTGGAAACACCATATATTTT. Encoded protein: CAISTGGQGNPLSGNTIYF.

The count of this clone is one. The chain combines TRBV11-2 with TRBJ1-2; a weak D match, TRBD1 (6 bases). The V end was cut by 5 bases, the J end by 10 bases, with 17 bases between. The CDR3 runs to 13 residues. Germline CDR1 and CDR2: SGHAT and FQNNGV. CDR3 nucleotide sequence: TGTGCCAGCAGCCAAAACCTCGACAGGCCCTACACCTTC. This sequence encodes CASSQNLDRPYTF.

The chain combines TRBV5-5 with TRBJ2-2; D may be TRBD1 (5 bases). V lost 4 bases, J lost 2 bases, and 9 bases lay in between. The CDR3 runs 14 residues. Looked up from germline, CDR1 is SGHKS and CDR2 is YYEKEE (reference sequence). CDR3 in DNA: TGTGCCAGCAGCGAGAGGACAAACACCGGGGAGCTGTTTTTT. Its translation: CASSERTNTGELFF.

The chain joins TRBV7-9 to TRBJ1-2; D might be TRBD1 (5 bases). Per the germline V gene, CDR1 is SEHNR and CDR2 is FQNEAQ (reference sequence). With 5 bases removed from V and 2 bases from J, the gap between germline ends came to 12 bases. The CDR3 length is 14 residues. CDR3 DNA: TGTGCCAGCAGCCCGGGACTTCTCAACTATGGCTACACCTTC. It is translated as CASSPGLLNYGYTF. Full variable domain (missing parts from reference TRBV7-9 and TRBJ1-2): DTGVSQNPRHKITKRGQNVTFRCDPISEHNRLYWYRQTLGQGPEFLTYFQNEAQLEKSRLLSDRFSAERPKGSFSTLEIQRTEQGDSAMYLCASSPGLLNYGYTFGSGTRLTVV.